Described below is a single T cell receptor (beta chain) sequence and its context. What it binds is unknown. The CDR3 is made up of 13 amino acids. Germline loops: CDR1 SNHLY, CDR2 FYNNEI. J was trimmed by 3 bases and V by 9 bases; bases with no gene match: 8. The data are from a study of cytomegalovirus exposure and HLA in healthy donors. About the study: HLA-typed donors were the source of about 85 million unique TCRs, which an early data release held. Study observations and caveats: One variant, a missense change in DCLRE1C, was linked in a later analysis to TCR beta V- and J-gene trimming.

The PCR employed 60 Vbeta primers together with 13 Jbeta primers. Produced via immunoSEQ multiplex PCR; TCRdb's table is partial and in-frame only. Of more than 60,000 clones detected, 65% to 85% appear once; the ten largest clones hold under 3%. This sequence originates from a woman aged 30 to 39 in good health and CMV-seronegative. The sequenced sample was PBMCs. This sequence joins TRBV2 and TRBJ2-7, with 7 bases that match TRBD1. This CDR3 reads CASTWDSSYEQYF. Here the CDR3 DNA reads TGTGCCAGTACATGGGACAGCAGCTACGAGCAGTACTTC.